The 28 T cell receptor beta chains reported below all come from one sample, sequenced in a study of blood T cell repertoires in COVID-19. Sequencing used immunoSEQ multiplex PCR; TCRdb keeps in-frame clones, though not all of them. The profile shows about 110,000 clones, 65% to 80% of them singletons. Sequencing was carried out using peripheral blood. The receptors were sampled from a woman in her 70s with acute or convalescent COVID-19.

This clone occurred once. CDR3 in amino acids: CASSRTGATEAFF. Written as DNA, the CDR3 is TGTGCCAGCAGCAGGACAGGGGCCACTGAAGCTTTCTTT. This chain uses TRBV28 with TRBJ1-1, with TRBD1 matching over 9 bases. The CDR3 covers 13 residues. Looked up from germline, CDR1 is MDHEN and CDR2 is SYDVKM. V lost 6 bases to trimming and J lost 4 bases; unmatched junction nucleotides: 3. Full variable domain (outside the CDR3, taken from reference TRBV28 and TRBJ1-1): DVKVTQSSRYLVKRTGEKVFLECVQDMDHENMFWYRQDPGLGLRLIYFSYDVKMKEKGDIPEGYSVSREKKERFSLILESASTNQTSMYLCASSRTGATEAFFGQGTRLTVV.

The sample holds many counts of this clone. The chain recombines TRBV11-2 with TRBJ1-2; D is possibly TRBD1 (6 bases). Trimming shortened V by 6 bases and J by 4 bases, and 15 bases separated the two germline ends. The CDR3 runs 14 residues. Germline lookup yields CDR1 SGHAT and CDR2 FQNNGV. In DNA, the CDR3 is TGTGCCAGCAGGGCGTCGGGACACCCCTATGGCTACACCTTC. Encoded protein: CASRASGHPYGYTF.

This rearrangement joins TRBV24-1 to TRBJ1-5; D unresolved. Germline values: CDR1 KGHDR, CDR2 SFDVKD. The CDR3 contains 13 residues. Trimming stripped 5 bases from V and 5 bases from J, with 9 bases between. The CDR3 loop is CATSVGVDQPQHF. The CDR3 region has the DNA TGTGCCACCAGTGTGGGAGTGGATCAGCCCCAGCATTTT.

V usage is TRBV19 and J usage is TRBJ2-5, with 9 positions matching TRBD1. J lost 0 bases, V lost 1 base, and 6 bases had no gene match. This CDR3 comprises 17 residues. Per the germline V gene, CDR1 is LNHDA and CDR2 is SQIVND (reference sequence). The CDR3 spells CASSIGLGTGYQETQYF. For the CDR3, the DNA is TGTGCCAGTAGTATAGGTTTGGGGACAGGGTACCAAGAGACCCAGTACTTC.

The J gene is TRBJ1-4, the V gene TRBV9, with D tentatively TRBD1 (6 bases). This CDR3 is built from 15 residues. Germline V CDR1 and CDR2: SGDLS, YYNGEE. The ends were cut back, 0 bases at V and 8 bases at J, with 14 bases in the middle. The CDR3 sequence: CASSVATGGGEKLFF. CDR3 coding DNA: TGTGCCAGCAGCGTAGCTACGGGGGGCGGGGAAAAACTGTTTTTT. Supplemented by reference TRBV9 and TRBJ1-4, the full variable domain reads DSGVTQTPKHLITATGQRVTLRCSPRSGDLSVYWYQQSLDQGLQFLIQYYNGEERAKGNILERFSAQQFPDLHSELNLSSLELGDSALYFCASSVATGGGEKLFFGSGTQLSVL.

The J gene is TRBJ1-5, the V gene TRBV19; 7 nucleotides align to TRBD1. In germline, CDR1 is LNHDA, CDR2 SQIVND (reference sequence). After removal of 4 bases from V and 3 bases from J, the junction contained 6 bases not matched to a gene. The CDR3 has 15 residues. The CDR3 here is CASSTSKGANQPQHF. In nucleotides, the CDR3 is TGTGCCAGTAGTACCTCGAAGGGGGCCAATCAGCCCCAGCATTTT.

The chain uses TRBV19 and TRBJ1-4, with D tentatively TRBD1 (5 bases). CDR1 LNHDA and CDR2 SQIVND come from the germline V gene (reference sequence). CDR3 length: 15 amino acids. Trimming took off 7 bases at V and 3 bases at J, with 15 bases between the two ends. CDR3 residues: CASNPSGGANEKLFF. For the CDR3, the DNA is TGTGCCAGTAATCCCTCCGGGGGAGCTAATGAAAAACTGTTTTTT.

The rearrangement joins TRBV6-1 to TRBJ1-1; 9 nucleotides line up with TRBD1. V was clipped by 6 bases and J by 4 bases; unmatched bases: 9. This CDR3 is 15 amino acids long. In germline, CDR1 is MNHNS, CDR2 SASEGT. The CDR3 reads CASRDRDRVSTEAFF. The CDR3 coding sequence is TGTGCCAGCAGAGACCGGGACAGGGTATCCACTGAAGCTTTCTTT.

The gene calls are TRBV7-2 and TRBJ2-5, with TRBD1 as a possible D gene (6 bases). The length of the CDR3 is 15 residues. CDR1 and CDR2 from the germline V gene are SGHTA and FQGNSA. V shed 1 base and J shed 5 bases, with 14 bases lying between them. The CDR3 loop reads CASSLDPQGRETQYF. The CDR3 bases are TGTGCCAGCAGCTTAGACCCACAGGGCAGGGAGACCCAGTACTTC.

The chain couples TRBV27 to TRBJ2-1; TRBD2 matches 11 bases. Germline CDR1 is MNHEY and CDR2 is SMNVEV (reference sequence). Unmatched junction bases numbered 17, after V lost 4 bases and J lost 3 bases. The CDR3 is made up of 20 amino acids. CDR3 sequence reads: CASSSPGGLAGRINYNEQFF. CDR3 bases: TGTGCCAGCAGTTCCCCCGGCGGACTAGCGGGTAGGATCAACTACAATGAGCAGTTCTTC.

J is TRBJ2-7 and V is TRBV6-5, with D tentatively TRBD2 (6 bases). Trimming left V 10 bases short and J 0 bases short, with 19 bases between. Looked up from germline, CDR1 is MNHEY and CDR2 is SVGAGI. The CDR3 is 15 amino acids. CDR3 protein: CATLIRGISSYEQYF. The CDR3, as DNA: TGTGCCACACTAATCCGGGGGATTAGCTCCTACGAGCAGTACTTC.

This clone appeared a single time. The chain has TRBV3-1 (or the pseudogene TRBV3-2) and TRBJ2-3, with D perhaps matching TRBD2 (6 bases). Trimming removed 0 bases from V and 1 base from J, with 11 bases in between. Germline CDR1 and CDR2: LGHDT and YNNKEL (reference sequence). This CDR3 contains 16 residues. CDR3 protein: CASSQDRPGGTDTQYF. Written as DNA, the CDR3 is TGTGCCAGCAGCCAAGATAGGCCGGGGGGCACAGATACGCAGTATTTT.

This clone has only a few counts. The genes are TRBV6-2 or TRBV6-3 and TRBJ1-2; D remains unclear. This CDR3 is built from 12 residues. Germline V gene lookup returns CDR1 MNHEY and CDR2 SVGEGT. V was clipped by 2 bases and J by 5 bases, with 6 bases between them. CDR3 residues: CASSYPVYGYTF. The CDR3 coding sequence is TGTGCCAGCAGTTACCCAGTTTATGGCTACACCTTC.

This chain links TRBV18 with TRBJ2-7, with 7 nucleotides matching TRBD1. The CDR3 contains 16 residues. Unmatched junction bases numbered 7, after V lost 2 bases and J lost 0 bases. Germline CDR1 is KGHSH and CDR2 is LQKENI. This CDR3 is CASSPREGQSSYEQYF. DNA of the CDR3: TGTGCCAGCTCACCAAGAGAGGGACAGAGCTCCTACGAGCAGTACTTC.

This clone has a count of ten or more. The V gene is TRBV12-3 or TRBV12-4, the J gene TRBJ2-2, with D possibly matching TRBD2 (5 bases). V was trimmed by 7 bases and J by 7 bases, leaving 10 bases between them. CDR3 length equals 12 residues. CDR3 region: CASTSRGGELFF. The CDR3 coding sequence is TGTGCCAGCACCTCCCGGGGCGGGGAGCTGTTTTTT.

The chain carries TRBV11-2 and TRBJ1-1; D remains ambiguous. The CDR3 is 13 amino acids. Trimming took 2 bases from V and 11 from J, leaving 15 bases between them. Germline values: CDR1 SGHAT, CDR2 FQNNGV. CDR3 residues: CASSLSGRGTAFF. The CDR3 nucleotides are TGTGCCAGCAGCTTATCGGGTCGGGGAACGGCTTTCTTT. Complete variable domain (other parts from reference TRBV11-2 and TRBJ1-1): EAGVAQSPRYKIIEKRQSVAFWCNPISGHATLYWYQQILGQGPKLLIQFQNNGVVDDSQLPKDRFSAERLKGVDSTLKIQPAKLEDSAVYLCASSLSGRGTAFFGQGTRLTVV.

V gene TRBV5-1 combines with J gene TRBJ2-1; tentative D call: TRBD1 (5 bases). V was cut by 1 base and J by 7 bases, with 15 bases left in between. Germline values: CDR1 SGHRS, CDR2 YFSETQ. The CDR3 consists of 15 residues. CDR3: CASSLIPGNFNEQFF. The CDR3 DNA reads as TGCGCCAGCAGCTTGATTCCAGGGAACTTTAATGAGCAGTTCTTC.

The chain joins TRBV27 to TRBJ2-2; 8 positions match TRBD2. Germline values: CDR1 MNHEY, CDR2 SMNVEV (reference sequence). The CDR3 has 16 amino acids. With V trimmed by 5 bases and J by 0 bases, 5 bases remained unmatched. CDR3 sequence (DNA): TGTGCCAGCAGTCGTAGCGGGGCTCCGAACACCGGGGAGCTGTTTTTT. Translation: CASSRSGAPNTGELFF.

The chain is built from TRBV9 and TRBJ2-6; D is unresolved. Germline V gives CDR1 SGDLS, CDR2 YYNGEE. This CDR3 comprises 17 residues. The V end was cut by 1 base, the J end by 0 bases, with 11 bases between. CDR3 nucleotides: TGTGCCAGCAGCGTATCAGATTGGCTCTCTGGGGCCAACGTCCTGACTTTC. Its protein is CASSVSDWLSGANVLTF.

The chain has TRBV5-4 and TRBJ1-2, with 8 bases matching TRBD1. Germline V gives CDR1 SGHNT, CDR2 YYREEE (reference sequence). The V gene end was trimmed by 0 bases and the J gene end by 6 bases; junction bases not matched to a gene: 10. The CDR3 runs to 16 residues. CDR3 residues: CASSLGRGQVSDGYTF. As DNA, the CDR3 is TGTGCCAGCAGCTTGGGCAGGGGGCAGGTTTCGGATGGCTACACCTTC.

J is TRBJ2-5 and V is TRBV15; D remains unclear. From germline, CDR1 is LNHNV and CDR2 YYDKDF (reference sequence). The CDR3 extends over 14 amino acids. Between the trimmed V and J ends, which lost 0 bases and 4 bases, there was a span of 9 bases. CDR3 nucleotides: TGTGCCACCAGCAGAGAGGGTTCAGGAGAGACCCAGTACTTC. It yields the protein CATSREGSGETQYF.

This clone was counted between two and nine times. The chain has TRBV18 and TRBJ1-1, with a possible D match to TRBD1 (5 bases). CDR1 and CDR2 from the germline V gene are KGHSH and LQKENI. The CDR3 contains 15 residues. The V gene lost 3 bases and the J gene lost 8 bases, with 19 bases spanning the gap. CDR3: CASSPQGLADGEAFF. The CDR3 DNA sequence: TGTGCCAGCTCACCTCAGGGTCTCGCTGATGGGGAAGCTTTCTTT.

This chain connects TRBV7-9 to TRBJ2-1; 11 nucleotides line up with TRBD2. The germline V gene has CDR1 SEHNR and CDR2 FQNEAQ (reference sequence). The CDR3 loop spans 16 amino acids. Germline trimming cut 0 bases from V and 4 bases from J; bases unmatched to any gene: 2. CDR3 bases: TGTGCCAGCAGCTTAGCGGGACTAGCGGCTTACAATGAGCAGTTCTTC. Protein: CASSLAGLAAYNEQFF.

The V gene is TRBV19, the J gene TRBJ1-5, with D possibly TRBD1 on 5 matching bases. V was cut by 3 bases and J by 4 bases, with 10 bases left in between. Germline loops: CDR1 LNHDA, CDR2 SQIVND (reference sequence). The CDR3 length is 14 residues. The CDR3 coding sequence is TGTGCCAGTAGTATTGGGGCAGGGAATCAGCCCCAGCATTTT. Encoded protein: CASSIGAGNQPQHF.

This sequence joins TRBV20-1 and TRBJ1-1; no clear D gene. In germline, CDR1 is DFQATT, CDR2 SNEGSKA (reference sequence). The length of the CDR3 is 13 residues. The V end was cut by 3 bases, the J end by 0 bases, with 8 bases between. CDR3 in DNA: TGCAGTGCTAGTGGTCAGATGAACACTGAAGCTTTCTTT. Its translation is CSASGQMNTEAFF.

This chain uses TRBV30 with TRBJ1-1; D is ambiguous. CDR3 length: 13 residues. In germline, CDR1 is GTSNPN, CDR2 SVGIG (reference sequence). The germline V and J ends were trimmed by 2 bases and 8 bases, with 15 bases remaining between them. CDR3 residues: CAWSWARRGEAFF. The CDR3 DNA is TGTGCCTGGAGTTGGGCCAGGCGAGGGGAAGCTTTCTTT.

In its sample, this clone was seen a few times. The chain employs TRBV3-1 (or the pseudogene TRBV3-2) and TRBJ2-4; the match to TRBD1 covers 12 bases. J lost 4 bases, V lost 4 bases, and 5 bases had no gene match. Germline loops: CDR1 LGHDT, CDR2 YNNKEL (reference sequence). This CDR3 is built from 16 residues. CDR3 nucleotides: TGTGCCAGCAGCCCGAGGGACAGGGGGCGAAAAAACATTCAGTACTTC. Its translation: CASSPRDRGRKNIQYF.

This clone appeared a single time. This chain connects TRBV19 to TRBJ2-7; TRBD1 is a possible D gene (5 bases). Trimming shortened V by 4 bases and J by 3 bases, and 16 bases separated the two germline ends. Germline loops: CDR1 LNHDA, CDR2 SQIVND (reference sequence). This CDR3 spans 15 amino acids. CDR3 amino acids: CASSTTGVLFYEQYF. CDR3 in DNA: TGTGCCAGTAGTACCACAGGAGTTCTGTTCTACGAGCAGTACTTC.